The following is a T cell receptor (beta chain) sequence with its context. The antigen is undetermined. The germline V gene has CDR1 SGHRS and CDR2 YFSETQ. The junction had 4 bases not matched to a gene; V was cut back by 3 bases and J by 3 bases. The CDR3 runs to 15 residues. It was with 60 Vbeta and 13 Jbeta primers that the PCR ran. Repertoires were generated with immunoSEQ multiplex PCR, while TCRdb's copy carries only in-frame clones and drops some. The data contain approximately 75,000 clones, 60% to 75% of them singletons. The data derive from a study of cytomegalovirus exposure and HLA in healthy donors. The study, taken as a whole, reports: Per a prior analysis, the majority of TCR beta V segments were productive roughly 87% or roughly 30% of the time.

The chain has TRBV5-1 and TRBJ1-5; 9 bases fit TRBD1. Sequenced: PBMCs. This receptor was obtained from a man aged 35 to 55 in good health and CMV-seropositive. This chain's CDR3 is CASSWTGVFNQPQHF. The DNA for the CDR3 is TGCGCCAGCAGCTGGACAGGGGTGTTCAATCAGCCCCAGCATTTT.